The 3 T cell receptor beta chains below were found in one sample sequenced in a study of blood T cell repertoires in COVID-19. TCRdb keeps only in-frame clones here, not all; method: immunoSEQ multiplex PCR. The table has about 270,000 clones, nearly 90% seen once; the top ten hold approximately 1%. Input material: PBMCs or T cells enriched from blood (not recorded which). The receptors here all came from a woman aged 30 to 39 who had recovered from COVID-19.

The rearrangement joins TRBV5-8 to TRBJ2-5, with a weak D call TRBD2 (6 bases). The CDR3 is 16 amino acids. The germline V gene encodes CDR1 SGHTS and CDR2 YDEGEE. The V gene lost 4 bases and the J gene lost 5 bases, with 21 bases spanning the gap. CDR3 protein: CASSPYRALGGETQYF. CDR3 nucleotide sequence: TGTGCCAGCAGCCCATACCGGGCCCTTGGGGGGGAGACCCAGTACTTC.

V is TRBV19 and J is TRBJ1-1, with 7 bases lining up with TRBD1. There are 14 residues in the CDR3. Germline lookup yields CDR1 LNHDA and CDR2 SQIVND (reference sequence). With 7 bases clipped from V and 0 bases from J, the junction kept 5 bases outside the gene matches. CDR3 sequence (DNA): TGTGCCAGTACCCTGGACAGGATGAACACTGAAGCTTTCTTT. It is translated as CASTLDRMNTEAFF.

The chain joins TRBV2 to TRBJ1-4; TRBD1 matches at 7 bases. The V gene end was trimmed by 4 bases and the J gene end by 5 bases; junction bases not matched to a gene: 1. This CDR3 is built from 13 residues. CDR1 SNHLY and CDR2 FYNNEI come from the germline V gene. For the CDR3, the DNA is TGTGCCAGCAGTGCGGGACAGAATGAAAAACTGTTTTTT. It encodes CASSAGQNEKLFF.